This TCR beta chain was found in a study of response to subunit inactivated influenza vaccine. Study conclusions and caveats: Authors suggested few new T cells are recruited by each seasonal influenza vaccination.

CDR1 is SGHTA and CDR2 is FQGTGA in the germline V gene. The CDR3 spans 14 residues. V lost 5 bases to trimming and J lost 5 bases; unmatched junction nucleotides: 6. This clonotype was observed at least ten times. Its specificity is not known. MiXCR, run by TCRdb on the RT-PCR reads, gives a single entry per CDR3 protein. Of hundreds of thousands of distinct CDR3 sequences in the sample, 7.6% are singletons; the top ten hold roughly 13%. This material consisted of PBMCs from blood, taken less than 30 months after vaccination. This TCR was recovered from a man between 50 and 75 years old who received an inactivated influenza vaccine. The V and J genes are TRBV7-3 and TRBJ2-5; 9 positions agree with TRBD2. The CDR3 DNA reads TGTGCCAGCAGCCCTTTAGCGGGAGACGAGACCCAGTACTTC. Its protein is CASSPLAGDETQYF.